This paragraph reports one TCR beta chain. There is no known antigen for this receptor. The record has no base qualities; no much larger clone is one base away. A total of under 35 patients with locally advanced or metastatic urothelial carcinoma, treated at Memorial Sloan Kettering on a trial protocol, made up the cohort. Peripheral blood mononuclear cells were collected pretreatment and during treatment, with between 1 and 8 total time points obtained per patient. The Qiagen DNeasy Blood extraction kit was used to purify genomic DNA from total PBMCs and tumor samples. PBMCs were collected pretreatment and during treatment, and were isolated and stored as previously described. This record comes from a study of PD-L1 blockade in urothelial cancer (dated by TCRdb to the late 2010s). Looking at the study overall: All patients started therapy around 2014 and received atezolizumab 1,200 mg intravenously every 3 weeks. Blood samples gave median yields of about 150,000 T cells and 83,000 or so unique TCRs, along with a median clonality of around 0.08. Twenty-five of 29 patients were identified as males with urothelial cancer of bladder origin, and a prior smoking history was reported by 18 of 29 patients. Whole exome sequencing and RNA sequencing of pretreatment tumors were performed alongside TCR sequencing in the same patients. Progression-free survival longer than 6 months counted as durable clinical benefit, and TCR features were additionally tested against both progression-free and overall survival. An exploratory multi-omic analysis was conducted of the somatic, immune and clinical correlates of response to PD-L1 blockade with atezolizumab in urothelial cancer. An ECOG performance status of 0 or 1 was recorded for the patients, and 0 to 3 prior chemotherapy regimens had been received by the patients. Blood samples were analyzed 3 weeks after the start of treatment (second dose) and 6 weeks after the start of treatment. TCR sequencing covered pretreatment tumor samples and matched, serially collected peripheral blood taken before and after atezolizumab treatment. Some 29 patients had pretreatment blood TCR-seq, approximately 24 had at least one posttreatment blood collection, and approximately 24 had tumor TCR-seq. Nine patients achieved durable clinical benefit and some 21 did not.

The paper as a whole reports these results and caveats: A pretreatment peripheral blood TCR clonality below the median was linked to improved progression-free and overall survival. Because the sample size was small (n of about 30) and many of the analyses were exploratory, the results are meant to be hypothesis-generating. At 3 weeks after the start of treatment, tumor-associated TCR clones in peripheral blood had expanded more in patients with durable benefit (n ≈ 23, p = 0.022).

To estimate absolute template abundance from read counts, synthetic TCR analog templates were spiked into each PCR. TCRbeta CDR3 regions were amplified from genomic DNA with bias-controlled V and J gene primers using the immunoSEQ assay. Sequencing of rearranged TCRbeta segments was performed at approximately 20X coverage. From the authors' description of their analysis: Clustering was used to correct sequencing errors, and CDR3s were annotated against IMGT to assign V, D and J genes. Downstream analyses used only productive TCRbeta rearrangements, leaving out any out-of-frame or stop-codon sequences. Clonality was computed as one minus Shannon entropy normalized by the log of the number of unique productive sequences. Fisher's exact test with Benjamini-Hochberg correction, at a threshold of adjusted p below 0.01, was used to find clones that differed between time points or between blood and tumor. This is the immuneACCESS table as TCRdb keeps it, with only in-frame sequences that have V and J called. A part of the clones is gone; compared with another copy, unresolved V genes explain less than half, and the rest is unexplained. Clone size and V and J calls were adopted from that table, with D and trimming inferred from the DNA. In this sample the table shows about 49,000 clones, nearly 90% of which occur a single time. The ten largest clonotypes hold roughly 8.2% of the sample.

The receptor comes from a man aged 55 to 69 with urothelial cancer. Sequencing used PBMCs, obtained around atezolizumab (anti-PD-L1) treatment.

The sequenced DNA: TGCGCCAGCCGTCCGACTAGCGGACCCTACAATGAGCAGTTCTTC. It translates as CASRPTSGPYNEQFF. The sequence links TRBV5-1 to TRBJ2-1; 9 middle bases align to TRBD2. Via the germline V gene, CDR1 is SGHRS and CDR2 YFSETQ. V is pruned by 7 bases and J by 2 bases, leaving 7 bases of the junction without a gene match. The CDR3 sequence holds 15 residues, the cysteine and phenylalanine included. Of the read, only the CDR3 DNA is kept; its 45 bases are in frame from base 1.